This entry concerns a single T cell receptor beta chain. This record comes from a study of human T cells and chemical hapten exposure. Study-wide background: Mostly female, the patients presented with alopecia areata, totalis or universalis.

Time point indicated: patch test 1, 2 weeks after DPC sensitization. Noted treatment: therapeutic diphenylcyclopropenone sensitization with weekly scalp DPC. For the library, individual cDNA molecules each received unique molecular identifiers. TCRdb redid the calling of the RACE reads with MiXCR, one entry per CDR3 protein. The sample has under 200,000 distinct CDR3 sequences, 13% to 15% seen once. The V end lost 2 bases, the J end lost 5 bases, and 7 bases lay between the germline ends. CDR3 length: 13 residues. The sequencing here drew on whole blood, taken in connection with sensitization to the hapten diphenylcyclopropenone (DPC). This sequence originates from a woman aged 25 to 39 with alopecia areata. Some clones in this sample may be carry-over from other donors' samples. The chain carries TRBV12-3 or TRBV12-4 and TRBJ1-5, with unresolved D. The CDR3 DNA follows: TGTGCCAGCAGTTTACATTCTGATCAGCCCCAGCATTTT. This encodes CASSLHSDQPQHF.